Following are 19 T cell receptor beta chains from one sample sequenced in a study of cytomegalovirus exposure and HLA in healthy donors. It was with 60 Vbeta and 13 Jbeta primers that the PCR ran. TCRdb keeps only in-frame clones here, not all; method: immunoSEQ multiplex PCR. Recorded for this sample: about 79,000 clones. The sample was PBMCs. These TCRs come from a man aged 25-45 years in good health and CMV-seronegative.

This sequence joins TRBV5-8 and TRBJ2-7, with D unclear. V dropped 0 bases and J dropped 5 bases, with 15 bases sitting between them. The CDR3 runs 15 residues. Germline V lookup: CDR1 SGHTS, CDR2 YDEGEE. DNA of the CDR3: TGTGCCAGCAGCTTGGGTGTGGGCAGGAACCACGAGCAGTACTTC. As protein: CASSLGVGRNHEQYF.

The chain uses TRBV29-1 and TRBJ2-1, with D uncertain. The CDR3 has 12 amino acids. Trimming took 0 bases from V and 13 from J, leaving 13 bases between them. Looked up from germline, CDR1 is SQVTM and CDR2 is ANQGSEA. In DNA form, the CDR3 reads TGCAGCGTTGAAGAGGCCGGGTTTAATCAGTTCTTC. It specifies CSVEEAGFNQFF.

The V call is TRBV6-5, the J call TRBJ2-7; 9 bases align to TRBD1. Germline CDR1 and CDR2: MNHEY and SVGAGI. CDR3 length equals 14 residues. The J segment lost 6 bases and the V segment lost 2 bases, leaving 5 bases of the junction unmatched. This CDR3 reads CASSYTNRGPEQYF. The CDR3 DNA sequence: TGTGCCAGCAGTTACACCAACAGGGGGCCCGAGCAGTACTTC.

The gene calls are TRBV6-5 and TRBJ1-5; perhaps TRBD1 as D (6 bases). V was trimmed by 4 bases and J by 5 bases, leaving 9 bases between them. There are 13 residues in the CDR3. CDR1 MNHEY and CDR2 SVGAGI come from the germline V gene. CDR3 in amino acids: CASSSGVDQPQHF. CDR3 nucleotide sequence: TGTGCCAGCAGTTCAGGGGTGGATCAGCCCCAGCATTTT.

The chain links TRBV18 to TRBJ1-1, with unresolved D. The CDR3 has 14 residues. Germline CDR1 and CDR2: KGHSH and LQKENI. V was clipped by 4 bases and J by 0 bases, with 9 bases between them. CDR3 in DNA: TGTGCCAGCTCACGGGGAGGCTTGAACACTGAAGCTTTCTTT. Amino acids: CASSRGGLNTEAFF.

V is TRBV10-3 and J is TRBJ2-7; 10 positions agree with TRBD2. The CDR3 consists of 14 residues. V lost 6 bases and J lost 0; bases outside the gene matches: 2. Germline values: CDR1 ENHRY, CDR2 SYGVKD. CDR3 nucleotide sequence: TGTGCCATCAGAGGACTAGCGGCCTCCTACGAGCAGTACTTC. Translated, it gives CAIRGLAASYEQYF.

This chain joins TRBV4-1 and TRBJ1-2; TRBD1 is a possible D gene (6 bases). Trimming pared 1 base from V and 2 bases from J, leaving 11 bases between. CDR3 length: 15 amino acids. Germline CDR1 MGHRA, CDR2 YSYEKL. The CDR3 protein is CASSQAQTGNYGYTF. CDR3 nucleotides: TGCGCCAGCAGCCAAGCCCAAACAGGGAACTATGGCTACACCTTC.

The chain employs TRBV5-1 and TRBJ2-1; TRBD2 agrees at 7 bases. V gave up 4 bases and J gave up 0 bases; unmatched junction bases: 7. The CDR3 runs 16 residues. Germline CDR1 is SGHRS and CDR2 is YFSETQ. The CDR3 is CASSPPRGSSYNEQFF. For the CDR3, the DNA is TGCGCCAGCAGCCCCCCGCGCGGGAGCTCCTACAATGAGCAGTTCTTC. Based on the CDR3 plus reference TRBV5-1 and TRBJ2-1, the full variable domain is KAGVTQTPRYLIKTRGQQVTLSCSPISGHRSVSWYQQTPGQGLQFLFEYFSETQRNKGNFPGRFSGRQFSNSRSEMNVSTLELGDSALYLCASSPPRGSSYNEQFFGPGTRLTVL.

The chain couples TRBV5-1 to TRBJ1-1; 7 bases align to TRBD1. Germline lookup yields CDR1 SGHRS and CDR2 YFSETQ. This CDR3 is 14 amino acids long. V lost 0 bases, J lost 3 bases, and 2 bases stayed unmatched. CDR3 protein: CASSLEQGYTEAFF. CDR3 sequence (DNA): TGCGCCAGCAGCTTGGAACAGGGGTACACTGAAGCTTTCTTT.

The chain employs TRBV29-1 and TRBJ1-1, with D possibly matching TRBD1 (6 bases). V shed 6 bases and J shed 10 bases, with 12 bases lying between them. The germline V gene encodes CDR1 SQVTM and CDR2 ANQGSEA. CDR3 length equals 10 residues. The CDR3 nucleotides are TGCAGCGTGGAGAGGGGGGGAGCTTTCTTT. Protein product: CSVERGGAFF.

This chain connects TRBV19 to TRBJ2-7; TRBD1 matches 9 bases. CDR1 and CDR2 (germline): LNHDA, SQIVND (reference sequence). Trimming took 6 bases from V and 7 from J; bases not matched to a gene: 7. The CDR3 sequence is 13 residues long. The CDR3 DNA is TGTGCCAGTAGCCGGGACAGGGCAGGGGAGCAGTACTTC. Its translation is CASSRDRAGEQYF. The full variable domain, completed using reference TRBV19 and TRBJ2-7, is DGGITQSPKYLFRKEGQNVTLSCEQNLNHDAMYWYRQDPGQGLRLIYYSQIVNDFQKGDIAEGYSVSREKKESFPLTVTSAQKNPTAFYLCASSRDRAGEQYFGPGTRLTVT.

V usage is TRBV19 and J usage is TRBJ1-2; possibly TRBD1 for D (5 bases). This CDR3 is built from 15 residues. Trimming stripped 4 bases from V and 2 bases from J, with 14 bases between. From germline, CDR1 is LNHDA and CDR2 SQIVND (reference sequence). This chain's CDR3 is CASSTGPGANYGYTF. CDR3 bases: TGTGCCAGTAGTACAGGGCCAGGAGCAAACTATGGCTACACCTTC.

The chain joins TRBV25-1 to TRBJ1-2; no clear D. The CDR3 is 18 amino acids. V was clipped by 0 bases and J by 2 bases, with 19 bases between them. Germline V gene sequence: CDR1 MGHDK, CDR2 SYGVNS. The CDR3 DNA reads TGTGCCAGCAGTGAATATCCCGTCGTGCGAGGTCTAAACTATGGCTACACCTTC. Protein product: CASSEYPVVRGLNYGYTF.

This chain joins TRBV15 and TRBJ1-2; possible D gene TRBD1, 6 bases. Germline values: CDR1 LNHNV, CDR2 YYDKDF (reference sequence). V was trimmed by 6 bases and J by 0 bases, leaving 17 bases between them. CDR3 size: 16 residues. In DNA form, the CDR3 reads TGTGCCACCAGTGGCGGACAGTTCCCCGCTAACTATGGCTACACCTTC. Translating it yields CATSGGQFPANYGYTF.

Remarks on this clone: This specimen includes other DNA sequences encoding the same CDR3. This chain joins TRBV29-1 and TRBJ2-7; 8 nucleotides agree with TRBD2. From germline, CDR1 is SQVTM and CDR2 ANQGSEA. This CDR3 has 13 amino acids. V lost 4 bases to trimming and J lost 0 bases; unmatched junction nucleotides: 2. The CDR3 reads CSVVSGSSYEQYF. The CDR3 coding sequence is TGCAGCGTTGTAAGCGGGAGCTCCTACGAGCAGTACTTC.

The chain employs TRBV5-1 and TRBJ2-7; 11 bases match TRBD2. V was clipped by 0 bases and J by 0 bases; unmatched bases: 5. Germline-derived CDR1 and CDR2 are SGHRS and YFSETQ. The CDR3 spans 17 residues. The CDR3 here is CASSLGLAGGLSYEQYF. In DNA form, the CDR3 reads TGCGCCAGCAGCTTGGGGCTAGCGGGGGGCCTCTCCTACGAGCAGTACTTC.

V and J are TRBV2 and TRBJ1-5; D gene ambiguous. V dropped 6 bases and J dropped 0 bases, with 3 bases sitting between them. CDR3 length equals 12 residues. CDR1 is SNHLY and CDR2 is FYNNEI in the germline V gene. The CDR3 is CASRYSNQPQHF. CDR3 in DNA: TGTGCCAGCAGGTATAGCAATCAGCCCCAGCATTTT.

V gene TRBV21-1 combines with J gene TRBJ2-7; the table's D gene call, TRBD2, was not cross checked with the DNA. TRBV21-1 is shown as a pseudogene. This CDR3 is built from 13 residues. CDR3 sequence (DNA): TGTGCCAGCACCCTAGGGAGCTCCTACGAGCAGTACTTC. Protein product: CASTLGSSYEQYF.

V is TRBV5-1 and J is TRBJ1-1; 7 bases are a match to TRBD1. This CDR3 contains 15 residues. V dropped 5 bases and J dropped 1; count of bases not matched to a gene: 8. Per germline, CDR1 SGHRS and CDR2 YFSETQ. The CDR3 DNA sequence: TGCGCCAGCAGTCAGGGACAGACGGCGAACACTGAAGCTTTCTTT. This translates into CASSQGQTANTEAFF.